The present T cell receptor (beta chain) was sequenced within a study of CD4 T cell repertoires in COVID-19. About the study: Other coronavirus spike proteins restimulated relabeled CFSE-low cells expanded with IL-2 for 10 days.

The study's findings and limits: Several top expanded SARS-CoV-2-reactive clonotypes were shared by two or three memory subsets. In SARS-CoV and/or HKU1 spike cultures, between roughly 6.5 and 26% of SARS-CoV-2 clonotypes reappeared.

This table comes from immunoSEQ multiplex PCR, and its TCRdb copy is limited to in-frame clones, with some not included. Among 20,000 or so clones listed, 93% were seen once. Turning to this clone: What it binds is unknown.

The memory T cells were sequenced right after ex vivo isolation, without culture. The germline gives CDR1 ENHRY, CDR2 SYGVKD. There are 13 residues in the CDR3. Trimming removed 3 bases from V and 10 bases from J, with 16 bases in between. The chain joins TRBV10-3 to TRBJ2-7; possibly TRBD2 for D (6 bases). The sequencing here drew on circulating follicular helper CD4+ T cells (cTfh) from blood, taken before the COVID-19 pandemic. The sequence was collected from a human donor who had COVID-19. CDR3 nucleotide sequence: TGTGCCATCAGTGAACAGGACGGGAGTCGTCAGTACTTC. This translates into CAISEQDGSRQYF.